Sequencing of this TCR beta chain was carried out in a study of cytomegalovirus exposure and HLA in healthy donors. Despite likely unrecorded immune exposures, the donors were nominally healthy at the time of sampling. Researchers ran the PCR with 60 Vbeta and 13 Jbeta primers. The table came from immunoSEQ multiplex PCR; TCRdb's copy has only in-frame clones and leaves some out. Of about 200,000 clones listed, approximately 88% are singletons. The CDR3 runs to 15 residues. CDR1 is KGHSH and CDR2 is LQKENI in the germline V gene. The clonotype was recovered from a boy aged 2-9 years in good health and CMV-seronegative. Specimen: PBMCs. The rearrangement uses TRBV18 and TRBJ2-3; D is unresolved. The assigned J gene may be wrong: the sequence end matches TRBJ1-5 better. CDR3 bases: TGTGCCAGCTCACCACTAGCGGGAGAGGGAAATACGCAGCATTTT. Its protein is CASSPLAGEGNTQHF.